This entry lists 20 T cell receptor beta chains sequenced from one sample in a study of blood T cell repertoires in COVID-19. The table came from immunoSEQ multiplex PCR; TCRdb's copy has only in-frame clones and leaves some out. The sample holds about 160,000 clones; around 80% are singletons and the top ten take about 11%. Input material: peripheral blood. These receptor sequences come from a man in his sixties with active or convalescent COVID-19.

V usage is TRBV29-1 and J usage is TRBJ1-1; D gene ambiguous. The CDR3 covers 14 residues. V shed 4 bases and J shed 0 bases, with 12 bases lying between them. CDR1 and CDR2 (germline): SQVTM, ANQGSEA. The CDR3 here is CSVVTETMNTEAFF. CDR3 sequence (DNA): TGCAGCGTTGTCACAGAAACAATGAACACTGAAGCTTTCTTT. The whole variable domain, remainder taken from reference TRBV29-1 and TRBJ1-1, is SAVISQKPSRDICQRGTSLTIQCQVDSQVTMMFWYRQQPGQSLTLIATANQGSEATYESGFVIDKFPISRPNLTFSTLTVSNMSPEDSSIYLCSVVTETMNTEAFFGQGTRLTVV.

The chain employs TRBV2 and TRBJ2-5, with a possible D match to TRBD1 (5 bases). V dropped 2 bases and J dropped 2 bases, with 12 bases sitting between them. CDR1 is SNHLY, CDR2 FYNNEI, per germline. CDR3 length: 15 amino acids. CDR3 amino acids: CASSEWQGFQETQYF. The CDR3 nucleotides read TGTGCCAGCAGTGAATGGCAGGGTTTTCAAGAGACCCAGTACTTC.

The rearrangement joins TRBV5-4 to TRBJ1-1; D is possibly TRBD1 (5 bases). CDR3 length: 14 residues. V was cut by 3 bases and J by 1 base, with 10 bases left in between. Germline assignment: CDR1 SGHNT and CDR2 YYREEE (reference sequence). This CDR3 reads CASSSTVTNTEAFF. The CDR3 bases are TGTGCCAGCAGCTCGACAGTCACGAACACTGAAGCTTTCTTT.

The rearrangement links TRBV6-5 to TRBJ2-5; 8 nucleotides agree with TRBD1. The J segment lost 9 bases and the V segment lost 6 bases, leaving 6 bases of the junction unmatched. Germline V lookup: CDR1 MNHEY, CDR2 SVGAGI. The CDR3 length is 12 residues. CDR3 in DNA: TGTGCCAGCAGGTCACAGGGGGAGGCCCAGTACTTC. Its translation is CASRSQGEAQYF.

This clone was seen just once. The genes are TRBV14 and TRBJ2-1, with TRBD2 as a possible D gene (5 bases). V lost 5 bases, J lost 5 bases, and 16 bases lay in between. This CDR3 has 15 residues. From germline, CDR1 is SGHDN and CDR2 FVKESK. The CDR3 region has the DNA TGTGCCAGCAGCGATCGAGGGAACCGCAACAATGAGCAGTTCTTC. Amino acids: CASSDRGNRNNEQFF.

This sequence joins TRBV5-1 and TRBJ1-3, with 8 bases fitting TRBD1. The CDR3 covers 15 residues. The germline V gene has CDR1 SGHRS and CDR2 YFSETQ. V lost 2 bases to trimming and J lost 4 bases; unmatched junction nucleotides: 5. The DNA for the CDR3 is TGCGCCAGCAGCTTAGACAGGGGTGCCGGAAACACCATATATTTT. Amino acid sequence: CASSLDRGAGNTIYF.

This chain joins TRBV5-1 and TRBJ1-1; D remains unclear. The CDR3 totals 13 residues. Between the trimmed V and J ends, which lost 3 bases and 1 base, there was a span of 7 bases. CDR1 is SGHRS and CDR2 is YFSETQ in the germline V gene. The CDR3 loop is CASSSQENTEAFF. The CDR3 bases are TGCGCCAGCAGCTCACAAGAGAACACTGAAGCTTTCTTT.

The V and J genes are TRBV11-3 and TRBJ2-2; D possibly corresponds to TRBD2 (6 bases). The CDR3 runs 15 residues. Germline-derived CDR1 and CDR2 are SGHNT and YENEEA. The V end was cut by 2 bases, the J end by 3 bases, with 10 bases between. CDR3: CASSLSGSDTGELFF. CDR3 coding DNA: TGTGCCAGCAGCTTAAGCGGGTCAGACACCGGGGAGCTGTTTTTT. Drawing the rest from reference TRBV11-3 and TRBJ2-2, the complete variable domain is EAGVVQSPRYKIIEKKQPVAFWCNPISGHNTLYWYLQNLGQGPELLIRYENEEAVDDSQLPKDRFSAERLKGVDSTLKIQPAELGDSAVYLCASSLSGSDTGELFFGEGSRLTVL.

This chain links TRBV4-1 with TRBJ2-2, with 7 bases matching TRBD1. Trimming at V came to 2 bases and at J to 2 bases, leaving 8 bases not matched to a gene. The CDR3 runs to 17 residues. Germline V lookup: CDR1 MGHRA, CDR2 YSYEKL. CDR3 amino acids: CASSQSGTAANTGELFF. The CDR3 DNA reads TGCGCCAGCAGCCAATCCGGGACAGCTGCTAACACCGGGGAGCTGTTTTTT.

V gene TRBV4-1 combines with J gene TRBJ2-2, with D uncertain. This CDR3 contains 17 residues. Trimming took off 4 bases at V and 1 base at J, with 16 bases between the two ends. CDR1 and CDR2 from the germline V gene are MGHRA and YSYEKL. The CDR3 region is CASSPLKRPGNTGELFF. The CDR3 DNA sequence: TGCGCCAGCAGCCCCCTGAAACGGCCGGGGAACACCGGGGAGCTGTTTTTT.

V and J are TRBV5-6 and TRBJ2-2; D might be TRBD1 (6 bases). V was clipped by 4 bases and J by 1 base, with 11 bases between them. The CDR3 runs to 15 residues. Germline loops: CDR1 SGHDT, CDR2 YYEEEE. This CDR3 is CASSRGQKNTGELFF. DNA of the CDR3: TGTGCCAGCAGCCGTGGACAGAAGAACACCGGGGAGCTGTTTTTT. The full variable domain, completed using reference TRBV5-6 and TRBJ2-2, is DAGVTQSPTHLIKTRGQQVTLRCSPKSGHDTVSWYQQALGQGPQFIFQYYEEEERQRGNFPDRFSGHQFPNYSSELNVNALLLGDSALYLCASSRGQKNTGELFFGEGSRLTVL.

The CDR3 protein is CARWGGSPGAEGTGELFF. CDR3 nucleotides: TGTGCCAGATGGGGAGGGTCCCCGGGAGCCGAAGGGACCGGGGAGCTGTTTTTT. V is TRBV5-8 and J is TRBJ2-2; 7 bases agree with TRBD2. J was trimmed by 5 bases and V by 8 bases; bases with no gene match: 21. The CDR3 spans 18 residues. The V gene's germline CDR1 is SGHTS and CDR2 YDEGEE.

The chain carries TRBV28 and TRBJ1-5; D is possibly TRBD1 (5 bases). This CDR3 has 13 amino acids. V was cut by 6 bases and J by 3 bases, with 9 bases left in between. Germline-derived CDR1 and CDR2 are MDHEN and SYDVKM. The DNA for the CDR3 is TGTGCCAGCAGGTACAGGAACAATCAGCCCCAGCATTTT. This sequence encodes CASRYRNNQPQHF.

The chain combines TRBV7-2 with TRBJ2-7; 9 bases are shared with TRBD2. CDR1 SGHTA and CDR2 FQGNSA come from the germline V gene. Losses at the gene ends were 4 bases for V and 5 bases for J; bases not matched to a gene: 9. This CDR3 has 15 amino acids. Here the CDR3 DNA reads TGTGCCAGCAGCTCTCGGCGGGAGGGCATCCACGAGCAGTACTTC. Translation gives CASSSRREGIHEQYF.

The chain combines TRBV11-2 with TRBJ1-1; TRBD1 is a possible D gene (5 bases). CDR3 length: 17 amino acids. Germline V lookup: CDR1 SGHAT, CDR2 FQNNGV. V lost 9 bases, J lost 0 bases, and 23 bases lay in between. This chain's CDR3 is CASLLGRLSPMNTEAFF. For the CDR3, the DNA is TGTGCCAGTCTTTTGGGGCGGTTGAGCCCTATGAACACTGAAGCTTTCTTT.

The chain recombines TRBV7-2 with TRBJ2-5; no firm D call. Deletions cut 6 bases from V and 4 bases from J, with 9 bases between. The length of the CDR3 is 12 residues. CDR1 SGHTA and CDR2 FQGNSA come from the germline V gene. The CDR3 DNA is TGTGCCAGCAGTACCACAACAGAGACCCAGTACTTC. It encodes CASSTTTETQYF.

This chain links TRBV24-1 with TRBJ1-2, with TRBD1 identical over 9 bases. The ends lost 4 bases at V and 4 bases at J; junction bases unmatched: 12. Germline V lookup: CDR1 KGHDR, CDR2 SFDVKD. CDR3 length: 17 residues. The CDR3 is CATSDPGQGLGFYGYTF. CDR3 bases: TGTGCCACCAGTGACCCCGGACAGGGGCTGGGATTCTATGGCTACACCTTC.

V gene TRBV29-1 combines with J gene TRBJ2-7; 7 bases are shared with TRBD2. The V gene's germline CDR1 is SQVTM and CDR2 ANQGSEA. There are 15 residues in the CDR3. V dropped 0 bases and J dropped 0; count of bases not matched to a gene: 5. The CDR3 is CSVEERGKDSYEQYF. The DNA for the CDR3 is TGCAGCGTTGAAGAGCGGGGGAAGGACTCCTACGAGCAGTACTTC.

This clone was seen only once. The CDR3 nucleotides read TGTGCCAGCAGATTGACTAGCGGGATAGAGACCCAGTACTTC. This gives the protein CASRLTSGIETQYF. This sequence joins TRBV2 and TRBJ2-5; 11 nucleotides match TRBD2. The ends lost 6 bases at V and 4 bases at J; junction bases unmatched: 4. Germline V CDR1 and CDR2: SNHLY, FYNNEI. The CDR3 is 14 amino acids.

This chain connects TRBV4-1 to TRBJ1-1, with D hard to call. This CDR3 comprises 14 residues. Germline CDR1 is MGHRA and CDR2 is YSYEKL. V lost 5 bases and J lost 3, with 13 bases in between. CDR3 sequence (DNA): TGCGCCAGCAGCAGAGGGAGGGTCGACACTGAAGCTTTCTTT. It specifies CASSRGRVDTEAFF.